These 27 T cell receptor beta chains originate from one sample sequenced in a study of immune characterization of retroperitoneal liposarcoma. TCRdb analysed the PCR reads with MiXCR anew, one entry per CDR3 protein. The profile shows 2,500 to 3,500 distinct CDR3 sequences, about 45% of them singletons. Sequenced: tumor tissue. The receptors stem from a male donor with retroperitoneal liposarcoma.

The V call is TRBV6-1, the J call TRBJ2-1; tentatively, D is TRBD2 (5 bases). Germline V lookup: CDR1 MNHNS, CDR2 SASEGT. V was cut by 5 bases and J by 10 bases, with 15 bases left in between. The CDR3 has 13 amino acids. CDR3 in amino acids: CASSYQAEDEQFF. CDR3 nucleotides: TGTGCCAGCAGTTACCAAGCGGAGGACGAGCAGTTCTTC.

V usage is TRBV12-3 or TRBV12-4 and J usage is TRBJ2-5; D uncertain. This CDR3 spans 12 amino acids. Trimming cost V 6 bases and J 2 bases, with 7 bases left between them. The CDR3 is CASRRNQETQYF. The CDR3, as DNA: TGTGCCAGCAGGCGGAATCAAGAGACCCAGTACTTC.

This clonotype was seen a handful of times. One end of the junction is discordant with germline, which a read error may explain. The chain's CDR3 is CASSVAGESNEQYF. CDR3 coding DNA: TGTGCCAGCAGCGTAGCGGGAGAGAGCAATGAGCAGTACTTC. This chain uses TRBV7-8 with TRBJ2-1, with 9 nucleotides matching TRBD2. The better agreement between TRBJ2-7 and the DNA end casts doubt on the J call. Germline V lookup: CDR1 SGHVS, CDR2 FQNEAQ. The CDR3 is made up of 14 amino acids.

In its sample, this clonotype was seen once. The rearrangement links TRBV10-2 to TRBJ1-1; D unresolved. CDR3 length: 14 residues. V lost 2 bases and J 1 base, leaving 8 bases between the germline ends. Per germline, CDR1 WSHSY and CDR2 SAAADI. CDR3 bases: TGCGCCAGCAGTGAGAATACGGAGAACACTGAAGCTTTCTTT. Protein sequence: CASSENTENTEAFF.

This clonotype was counted only a few times. V and J are TRBV7-2 and TRBJ2-1; D tentatively fits TRBD1 or TRBD2 (5 bases each). Germline loops: CDR1 SGHTA, CDR2 FQGNSA. V was clipped by 1 base and J by 4 bases, with 11 bases between them. The length of the CDR3 is 15 residues. CDR3 sequence: CASSLVRGRYNEQFF. In nucleotides, the CDR3 is TGTGCCAGCAGCTTAGTGAGGGGCCGATACAATGAGCAGTTCTTC.

The rearrangement joins TRBV6-1 to TRBJ2-1; the D call may be TRBD1 or TRBD2 (6 bases each). This CDR3 region has 15 residues. V was trimmed by 7 bases and J by 7 bases, leaving 20 bases between them. The germline V gene encodes CDR1 MNHNS and CDR2 SASEGT. In nucleotides, the CDR3 is TGTGCCAGCATTAACCAGGGGCTAGCGACGAATGAGCAGTTCTTC. Protein: CASINQGLATNEQFF.

V gene TRBV6-1 combines with J gene TRBJ1-6; D not certain. The CDR3 covers 16 residues. The V end lost 5 bases, the J end lost 9 bases, and 20 bases lay between the germline ends. Germline values: CDR1 MNHNS, CDR2 SASEGT. CDR3: CASSTTGLSMGSPLHF. DNA of the CDR3: TGTGCCAGCAGTACCACGGGCCTCTCTATGGGTTCACCCCTCCACTTT.

CDR3 in DNA: TGTGCCAGCAGTTACGCCGGGGGAGGGGGCGGCACAGATACGCAGTATTTT. Its translation is CASSYAGGGGGTDTQYF. The chain couples TRBV6-6 to TRBJ2-3, with D perhaps TRBD1 or TRBD2 (7 bases each). Trimming shortened V by 2 bases and J by 1 base, and 16 bases separated the two germline ends. The CDR3 sequence is 17 residues long. The germline V gene encodes CDR1 MNHNY and CDR2 SVGAGI (reference sequence).

The J gene is TRBJ1-1, the V gene TRBV6-6; D remains ambiguous. The CDR3 extends over 13 amino acids. Trimming took 10 bases from V and 10 from J, leaving 22 bases between them. CDR1 is MNHNY and CDR2 is SVGAGI in the germline V gene (reference sequence). The CDR3 DNA sequence: TGTGCCATCCAAGCAGGAAATCTCGTGTCAGCTTTCTTT. It specifies CAIQAGNLVSAFF.

The chain joins TRBV6-6 to TRBJ2-1, with D maybe TRBD2 (7 bases). The CDR3 covers 20 residues. Germline-derived CDR1 and CDR2 are MNHNY and SVGAGI (reference sequence). V shed 2 bases and J shed 1 base, with 24 bases lying between them. The CDR3 coding sequence is TGTGCCAGCAGTTACCCAAGGGGGGGGGCCGTTTCGCGGTCCTACAATGAGCAGTTCTTC. Protein product: CASSYPRGGAVSRSYNEQFF.

J is TRBJ2-1 and V is TRBV11-3, with D maybe TRBD1 (6 bases). The germline V gene has CDR1 SGHNT and CDR2 YENEEA. V was clipped by 5 bases and J by 8 bases, with 22 bases between them. The CDR3 has 16 residues. The CDR3 DNA reads TGTGCCAGCAGCCCAGGGGTCGGTGTGCAGGTTGATGAGCAGTTCTTC. Protein sequence: CASSPGVGVQVDEQFF.

This sequence joins TRBV12-3 or TRBV12-4 and TRBJ2-1; 8 nucleotides align to TRBD2. CDR3 length: 15 residues. J was trimmed by 13 bases and V by 3 bases; bases with no gene match: 14. The CDR3 DNA sequence: TGTGCCAGCAGTTTTGGGTCGGGGGGGGGAGAGACCCAGTTCTTC. This encodes CASSFGSGGGETQFF.

By proportion, this clonotype is medium-sized. V and J are TRBV7-2 and TRBJ2-3, with D possibly matching TRBD2 (6 bases). The CDR3 runs 16 residues. Trimming cost V 2 bases and J 1 base, with 13 bases left between them. Per the germline V gene, CDR1 is SGHTA and CDR2 is FQGNSA. The DNA for the CDR3 is TGTGCCAGCAGCTTAACTACGGGAGCGGGCACAGATACGCAGTATTTT. This sequence encodes CASSLTTGAGTDTQYF.

The J gene is TRBJ1-1, the V gene TRBV11-3; no clear D gene. The CDR3 consists of 16 residues. V shed 0 bases and J shed 1 base, with 12 bases lying between them. Germline lookup yields CDR1 SGHNT and CDR2 YENEEA. CDR3 nucleotides: TGTGCCAGCAGCTTAGATCGTGGGATCGGGAACACTGAAGCTTTCTTT. Translated: CASSLDRGIGNTEAFF.

The V gene is TRBV6-1, the J gene TRBJ2-5; D possibly matches TRBD1 or TRBD2 (5 bases each). The germline V gene has CDR1 MNHNS and CDR2 SASEGT. This CDR3 region has 15 residues. Trimming removed 4 bases from V and 0 bases from J, with 12 bases in between. The DNA of the CDR3 is TGTGCCAGCAGTGTTTCGGGGACCTACCAAGAGACCCAGTACTTC. Its translation: CASSVSGTYQETQYF.

This clonotype was observed a few times. V is TRBV12-3 or TRBV12-4 and J is TRBJ2-1; 7 bases line up with TRBD1. The trim removed 2 bases at V and 1 base at J, leaving 11 bases unmatched. The length of the CDR3 is 18 residues. This chain's CDR3 is CASSLPNWDSPSYNEQFF. The CDR3 region has the DNA TGTGCCAGCAGTTTACCGAATTGGGACAGCCCATCCTACAATGAGCAGTTCTTC.

The rearrangement joins TRBV7-2 to TRBJ2-1; TRBD2 matches 11 bases. The CDR3 has 15 amino acids. CDR1 is SGHTA and CDR2 is FQGNSA in the germline V gene. V gave up 4 bases and J gave up 9 bases; unmatched junction bases: 8. CDR3 amino acids: CASSSLAGGRGEQFF. CDR3 nucleotides: TGTGCCAGCAGCTCGTTAGCGGGGGGGCGCGGTGAGCAGTTCTTC. Using reference TRBV7-2 and TRBJ2-1 for the parts outside the CDR3, the full variable domain is GAGVSQSPSNKVTEKGKDVELRCDPISGHTALYWYRQSLGQGLEFLIYFQGNSAPDKSGLPSDRFSAERTGGSVSTLTIQRTQQEDSAVYLCASSSLAGGRGEQFFGPGTRLTVL.

The chain joins TRBV5-3 to TRBJ2-1, with D hard to call. TRBV5-3 qualifies as an ORF whose function is uncertain. Trimming pared 2 bases from V and 9 bases from J, leaving 12 bases between. The CDR3 length is 13 residues. The CDR3 sequence: CARSLLRQFEQFF. CDR3 nucleotide sequence: TGTGCCAGAAGCTTACTACGCCAATTTGAGCAGTTCTTC.

This clonotype is medium-sized. The gene calls are TRBV6-1 and TRBJ2-5, with 8 bases identical to TRBD2. V lost 4 bases, J lost 11 bases, and 27 bases stayed unmatched. The length of the CDR3 is 19 residues. From germline, CDR1 is MNHNS and CDR2 SASEGT. DNA of the CDR3: TGTGCCAGCAGTGGTCCGGGACTAGAGTGGGGACTACCTTACAATGAGCAGTACTTC. This encodes CASSGPGLEWGLPYNEQYF.

The CDR3 nucleotides are TGTGCCAGCAGTTTAATAGGACAGAGCTCCTACGAGCAGTACTTC. This sequence encodes CASSLIGQSSYEQYF. V is TRBV27 and J is TRBJ2-4, with D perhaps TRBD1 (6 bases). The assigned J gene may be wrong: the sequence end matches TRBJ2-7 better. The CDR3 is made up of 15 amino acids. Germline CDR1 and CDR2: MNHEY and SMNVEV (reference sequence).

The V gene is TRBV6-1, the J gene TRBJ2-2; 13 positions agree with TRBD2. The CDR3 runs 15 residues. Germline CDR1 is MNHNS and CDR2 is SASEGT. The V segment lost 5 bases and the J segment 6 bases; nucleotides outside the gene matches: 3. CDR3 amino acids: CASSTGLAGPGELFF. In DNA form, the CDR3 reads TGTGCCAGCAGTACGGGACTAGCGGGGCCCGGGGAGCTGTTTTTT.

The V call is TRBV6-1, the J call TRBJ2-1; D may match TRBD1 or TRBD2 (5 bases each). The CDR3 is made up of 11 amino acids. The V end lost 6 bases, the J end lost 12 bases, and 12 bases lay between the germline ends. Germline lookup yields CDR1 MNHNS and CDR2 SASEGT. CDR3 residues: CASRYMGRQFF. The DNA for the CDR3 is TGTGCCAGCAGGTACATGGGACGGCAGTTCTTC.

This clonotype appeared once. It is likely a read error, because the conserved phenylalanine at the end of the CDR3 is missing. The chain has TRBV6-1 and TRBJ2-7; D is possibly TRBD1 (7 bases). The end of the DNA aligns better with TRBJ2-5, so the J call may be wrong. The V gene's germline CDR1 is MNHNS and CDR2 SASEGT. The CDR3 consists of 18 residues. The CDR3 nucleotides are TGTGCCAGCAGTGAACTAAGGAGGGGGCGCCCAGGGTTTGAGACCCAGTACTTA. Its translation is CASSELRRGRPGFETQYL.

The V and J genes are TRBV27 and TRBJ2-3; 8 bases agree with TRBD2. Near its end, the DNA agrees better with TRBJ2-5, so the J call may be wrong. The CDR3 has 17 amino acids. Germline loops: CDR1 MNHEY, CDR2 SMNVEV (reference sequence). DNA of the CDR3: TGTGCCAGCAGTCGCACCCAGAGCGGGGGAGTACGAGAGACCCAGTACTTC. It yields the protein CASSRTQSGGVRETQYF.

By sample fraction, this clonotype is large. The chain couples TRBV10-2 to TRBJ2-5; TRBD1 is a possible D gene (8 bases). The CDR3 totals 18 residues. V lost 0 bases and J lost 5, with 22 bases in between. Germline V gene lookup returns CDR1 WSHSY and CDR2 SAAADI. The CDR3 DNA sequence: TGCGCCAGCAGTGAGTCTCTTCCCGGACAGGGAGGGAGGGAGACCCAGTACTTC. Translating it yields CASSESLPGQGGRETQYF.

The chain employs TRBV12-3 or TRBV12-4 and TRBJ2-1, with a possible D match to TRBD2 (6 bases). V lost 0 bases to trimming and J lost 1 base, with 7 bases between them. The CDR3 has 15 amino acids. CDR3 bases: TGTGCCAGCAGTTTAGCTGGGGGGTCCTACAATGAGCAGTTCTTC. This codes for CASSLAGGSYNEQFF.

The chain joins TRBV6-6 to TRBJ1-2; D is ambiguous. Germline CDR1 and CDR2: MNHNY and SVGAGI (reference sequence). With 5 bases removed from V and 8 bases from J, the gap between germline ends came to 18 bases. The CDR3 sequence is 14 residues long. DNA of the CDR3: TGTGCCAGCAGTGCCCAAGGGAGGACGAGCGGCTACACCTTC. Translating gives CASSAQGRTSGYTF.